Listed below are T cell receptor beta chains from one sample, sequenced in a study of blood T cell repertoires in COVID-19. TCRdb's copy holds only in-frame clones and misses some; the assay was immunoSEQ multiplex PCR. The sample has about 150,000 clones, roughly 81% seen once; the top ten hold about 8%. Sequenced material: peripheral blood. The receptors stem from a human donor with acute or convalescent COVID-19. The donor label of this sample is uncertain. Both conserved end residues are part of each CDR3. The order of the fields is J gene, clone size, V gene, D gene, CDR3 DNA, CDR3 protein. A D gene is named only where the DNA matches it firmly. A clone size is listed for some rows: how often the clone was seen (once, few, many), or a class if it is expanded.

J gene: TRBJ1-2
clone size: NA
V gene: TRBV5-1
D gene: NA
CDR3 DNA: TGCGCCAGCAGCTTGGAGGGGGTCTATGGCTACACCTTC
CDR3 protein: CASSLEGVYGYTF

J gene: TRBJ1-1
clone size: NA
V gene: TRBV9
D gene: TRBD1
CDR3 DNA: TGTGCCAGCACCAGGGGACAGCTGAACACTGAAGCTTTCTTT
CDR3 protein: CASTRGQLNTEAFF

J gene: TRBJ2-3
clone size: few
V gene: TRBV6-5
D gene: NA
CDR3 DNA: TGTGCCGGGCAAGCAACCACAGATACGCAGTATTTT
CDR3 protein: CAGQATTDTQYF

J gene: TRBJ1-2
clone size: NA
V gene: TRBV3-1/TRBV3-2
D gene: NA
CDR3 DNA: TGTGCCAGCAGCCAGAGAGGGCGAGGCTACACCTTC
CDR3 protein: CASSQRGRGYTF

J gene: TRBJ1-1
clone size: once
V gene: TRBV2
D gene: NA
CDR3 DNA: TGTGCCAGCAGTGACCCCCCCCCTGGAGGGACTGAAGCTTTCTTT
CDR3 protein: CASSDPPPGGTEAFF

J gene: TRBJ2-5
clone size: NA
V gene: TRBV6-5
D gene: TRBD2
CDR3 DNA: TGTGCCAGCAGTTACTCGACTAGCGGGGGCGAGACCCAGTACTTC
CDR3 protein: CASSYSTSGGETQYF

J gene: TRBJ2-3
clone size: NA
V gene: TRBV7-2
D gene: TRBD2
CDR3 DNA: TGTGCCACCTCTACTAGCGGATCTTCAGATACGCAGTATTTT
CDR3 protein: CATSTSGSSDTQYF

J gene: TRBJ1-5
clone size: NA
V gene: TRBV30
D gene: NA
CDR3 DNA: TGTGCCTGGAGCTTAGCCAGGGGTAGCAATCAGCCCCAGCATTTT
CDR3 protein: CAWSLARGSNQPQHF

J gene: TRBJ2-7
clone size: once
V gene: TRBV9
D gene: TRBD1
CDR3 DNA: TGTGCCAGCAGCGTAGCTACAGGGGACGAGCAGTACTTC
CDR3 protein: CASSVATGDEQYF

J gene: TRBJ2-3
clone size: NA
V gene: TRBV5-4
D gene: TRBD2
CDR3 DNA: TGTGCCAGCAGTTCCCGACTAGCGGGGGCCCCTAGCACAGATACGCAGTATTTT
CDR3 protein: CASSSRLAGAPSTDTQYF

J gene: TRBJ2-4
clone size: NA
V gene: TRBV5-1
D gene: TRBD2
CDR3 DNA: TGCGCCAGCAGCTTGGAGGTGGGGAGGGCTAACATTCAGTACTTC
CDR3 protein: CASSLEVGRANIQYF

J gene: TRBJ2-1
clone size: NA
V gene: TRBV12-3/TRBV12-4
D gene: NA
CDR3 DNA: TGTGCCAGCGGATACAGCAATGAGCAGTTCTTC
CDR3 protein: CASGYSNEQFF

J gene: TRBJ2-7
clone size: NA
V gene: TRBV3-1/TRBV3-2
D gene: TRBD1
CDR3 DNA: TGTGCCAGCAGCCAAGGGAGAGGGGGCGCAGAGCAGTACTTC
CDR3 protein: CASSQGRGGAEQYF

J gene: TRBJ2-2
clone size: NA
V gene: TRBV4-1
D gene: NA
CDR3 DNA: TGCGCCAGCAGCCAAGTGCAAAACTCCTTAGTAGAGCTGTTTTTT
CDR3 protein: CASSQVQNSLVELFF

J gene: TRBJ1-1
clone size: NA
V gene: TRBV27
D gene: TRBD1
CDR3 DNA: TGTGCCAGCTGGACAGGGGTCCCGAACACTGAAGCTTTCTTT
CDR3 protein: CASWTGVPNTEAFF

J gene: TRBJ1-5
clone size: NA
V gene: TRBV2
D gene: TRBD1
CDR3 DNA: TGTGCCAGCAGAGAACAGACAGGGGGAAATCAGCCCCAGCATTTT
CDR3 protein: CASREQTGGNQPQHF

J gene: TRBJ1-1
clone size: NA
V gene: TRBV5-4
D gene: TRBD1
CDR3 DNA: TGTGCCAGCAGCTTACCAGGGGGGATGAACACTGAAGCTTTCTTT
CDR3 protein: CASSLPGGMNTEAFF

J gene: TRBJ2-1
clone size: once
V gene: TRBV4-1
D gene: TRBD2
CDR3 DNA: TGCGCCAGCAGCCAAGATATGGAGCGGGGGCGCAATGAGCAGTTCTTC
CDR3 protein: CASSQDMERGRNEQFF

J gene: TRBJ1-5
clone size: NA
V gene: TRBV30
D gene: NA
CDR3 DNA: TGTGCCTGGAGTCAGAGGAGCAATCAGCCCCAGCATTTT
CDR3 protein: CAWSQRSNQPQHF

J gene: TRBJ2-1
clone size: NA
V gene: TRBV4-2
D gene: TRBD2
CDR3 DNA: TGTGCCAGCAGCCATTCCGGGACTAGGACAGCGGAGCAGTTCTTC
CDR3 protein: CASSHSGTRTAEQFF

J gene: TRBJ1-2
clone size: NA
V gene: TRBV5-4
D gene: TRBD1
CDR3 DNA: TGTGCCAGCAGCCCGGGCCAGGGGGCTAGGGGCTATGGCTACACCTTC
CDR3 protein: CASSPGQGARGYGYTF

J gene: TRBJ2-1
clone size: NA
V gene: TRBV6-5
D gene: NA
CDR3 DNA: TGTGCCAGCAGTTATGAGTGGCGGAGCTCCTACAATGAGCAGTTCTTC
CDR3 protein: CASSYEWRSSYNEQFF

J gene: TRBJ1-2
clone size: NA
V gene: TRBV4-2
D gene: TRBD1
CDR3 DNA: TGTGCCAGCAGCCAAACCGGGACAGATGGCTACACCTTC
CDR3 protein: CASSQTGTDGYTF

J gene: TRBJ2-7
clone size: NA
V gene: TRBV28
D gene: TRBD1
CDR3 DNA: TGTGCCAGTGGACAGGGGGCTCTCGAGCAGTACTTC
CDR3 protein: CASGQGALEQYF

J gene: TRBJ2-5
clone size: few
V gene: TRBV9
D gene: NA
CDR3 DNA: TGTGCCAGCAGCGTAGAGGCTTGGGCCCAGGGGCGAGAGACCCAGTACTTC
CDR3 protein: CASSVEAWAQGRETQYF

J gene: TRBJ2-2
clone size: NA
V gene: TRBV11-2
D gene: TRBD2
CDR3 DNA: TGTGCCAGCAGCCACGAGCGGGGGGCGACGAACACCGGGGAGCTGTTTTTT
CDR3 protein: CASSHERGATNTGELFF

J gene: TRBJ2-2
clone size: NA
V gene: TRBV6-1
D gene: TRBD1
CDR3 DNA: TGTGCCAGCAGTGAAGGGGGACAGTTAGGCACCGGGGAGCTGTTTTTT
CDR3 protein: CASSEGGQLGTGELFF

J gene: TRBJ2-2
clone size: NA
V gene: TRBV12-3/TRBV12-4
D gene: NA
CDR3 DNA: TGTGCCAGCAGTTTAACAGGACCCGGGGAGCTGTTTTTT
CDR3 protein: CASSLTGPGELFF

J gene: TRBJ1-2
clone size: NA
V gene: TRBV30
D gene: NA
CDR3 DNA: TGTGCCTGGAGTGTATGGGGGGGCCTGGGCTATGGCTACACCTTC
CDR3 protein: CAWSVWGGLGYGYTF

J gene: TRBJ2-6
clone size: once
V gene: TRBV7-9
D gene: TRBD1
CDR3 DNA: TGTGCCAGCAGCTCGCTATGGACAGGGGGGTTGTCTGGGGCCAACGTCCTGACTTTC
CDR3 protein: CASSSLWTGGLSGANVLTF

J gene: TRBJ1-2
clone size: NA
V gene: TRBV6-5
D gene: NA
CDR3 DNA: TGTGCCAGCAGTATGGCGGGACGGACCTATGGCTACACCTTC
CDR3 protein: CASSMAGRTYGYTF

J gene: TRBJ2-3
clone size: NA
V gene: TRBV9
D gene: NA
CDR3 DNA: TGTGCCAGCAGCGTAGATTTGAGGATATACACAGATACGCAGTATTTT
CDR3 protein: CASSVDLRIYTDTQYF

J gene: TRBJ2-1
clone size: NA
V gene: TRBV24-1
D gene: NA
CDR3 DNA: TGTGCCACCAGTGAGCCCGGGGAGGCCGGCTCCTACAATGAGCAGTTCTTC
CDR3 protein: CATSEPGEAGSYNEQFF